This TCR beta chain was recorded in a study of control samples from healthy donors and cancer patients. Sequenced by immunoSEQ multiplex PCR; TCRdb stores in-frame clones only, minus some. This table holds 150,000 to 200,000 clones. The TCR sequence derives from a woman younger than 45 in good health. Sequencing was carried out using blood.

Here the CDR3 DNA reads TGTGCCAGCAGCAATACGGGATTTTATGGCTACACCTTC. This gives the protein CASSNTGFYGYTF. The chain combines TRBV6-2 or TRBV6-3 with TRBJ1-2, with no clear D. The CDR3 consists of 13 residues. V gave up 6 bases and J gave up 5 bases, with 13 bases separating them. Germline CDR1 and CDR2: MNHEY and SVGEGT.